The source of this TCR beta chain is a study of cytomegalovirus exposure and HLA in healthy donors. Whole-study context: In a later analysis, it was reported that the approximately 120 validation repertoires had been produced on the same platform as the roughly 650 repertoires belonging to the first cohort. Study-level findings and limits: The investigators catalogued 150 or so TCR beta chains as cytomegalovirus-associated.

About this clone: Its matching antigen is unknown.

TCRdb's copy holds only in-frame clones and misses some; the assay was immunoSEQ multiplex PCR. The sample contains about 360,000 clones, about nine tenths of which appear only once. The CDR3 loop spans 15 amino acids. V lost 4 bases and J lost 4; bases outside the gene matches: 9. Germline V gene sequence: CDR1 PRHDT, CDR2 FYEKMQ (reference sequence). The origin of this receptor is a woman under 30 in good health and CMV-seronegative. The chain is built from TRBV13 and TRBJ1-2, with 7 bases matching TRBD1. The sequencing sample was made of PBMCs. The DNA for the CDR3 is TGTGCCAGCAGCTCCGAGACAGGGCGAGGCTATGGCTACACCTTC. This encodes CASSSETGRGYGYTF.